The sequence of this TCR beta chain was determined in a study of OX40 agonist ivuxolimab in advanced cancers. Across the whole study: Under the entry rules, prior anti-PD-1, anti-PD-L1 or anti-CTLA-4 therapy was allowed, and about 40% had some.

This clone has more than one count but fewer than ten. An end of the junction differs from the germline gene, which may be a read error. The CDR3 consists of 11 residues. CDR1 is LNHDA and CDR2 is SQIVND in the germline V gene (reference sequence). Profiled with immunoSEQ multiplex PCR; TCRdb holds only in-frame clones, not every one. Of about 27,000 clones in the sample, about 86% were seen once. This rearrangement joins TRBV19 to TRBJ2-5; weak D call: TRBD1 (6 bases). The receptor comes from an adult with an advanced solid tumor such as melanoma, head and neck, liver or kidney cancer. The specimen comprised CD4+ or CD8+ T cells sorted from blood, sampled in a trial of the OX40 agonist ivuxolimab. CDR3 loop: CASSMGNRVDF. The CDR3 nucleotides read TGTGCCAGTAGTATGGGAAACAGGGTGGACTTC.